This TCR beta chain was profiled in a study of blood T cell repertoires in COVID-19. Clones were read by immunoSEQ multiplex PCR, and TCRdb kept only the in-frame ones, dropping some. The sample shows about 320,000 clones, around nine tenths of them seen only once. The CDR3 has 14 amino acids. Germline CDR1 and CDR2: MNHEY and SVGAGI. Unmatched junction bases numbered 13, after V lost 5 bases and J lost 9 bases. Sequencing was performed on PBMCs or T cells enriched from blood (not recorded which). J is TRBJ2-7 and V is TRBV6-5; 7 positions agree with TRBD1. This clonotype was obtained from a woman under 40 who had recovered from COVID-19. This CDR3 reads CASSKGEGAFVQYF. CDR3 bases: TGTGCCAGCAGTAAGGGCGAGGGGGCTTTCGTGCAGTACTTC.